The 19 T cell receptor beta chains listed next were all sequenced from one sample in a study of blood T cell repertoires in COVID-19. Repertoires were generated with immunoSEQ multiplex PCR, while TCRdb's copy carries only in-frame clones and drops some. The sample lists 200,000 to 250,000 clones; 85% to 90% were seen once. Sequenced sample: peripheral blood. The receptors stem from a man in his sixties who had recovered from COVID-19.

The CDR3, as DNA: TGTGCCAGCAGTCCGGGACAGACCTATGGCTACACCTTC. Its translation is CASSPGQTYGYTF. This chain links TRBV28 with TRBJ1-2; 7 bases match TRBD1. CDR1 MDHEN and CDR2 SYDVKM come from the germline V gene. Unmatched junction bases numbered 4, after V lost 5 bases and J lost 4 bases. This CDR3 spans 13 amino acids.

DNA of the CDR3: TGTGCCAGCAGCCTAGGACTAGCGGGAGCGAATGAGCAGTTCTTC. Its protein product is CASSLGLAGANEQFF. This sequence joins TRBV5-4 and TRBJ2-1; 13 bases are a match to TRBD2. After removal of 4 bases from V and 7 bases from J, the junction contained 5 bases not matched to a gene. Per the germline V gene, CDR1 is SGHNT and CDR2 is YYREEE (reference sequence). The length of the CDR3 is 15 residues.

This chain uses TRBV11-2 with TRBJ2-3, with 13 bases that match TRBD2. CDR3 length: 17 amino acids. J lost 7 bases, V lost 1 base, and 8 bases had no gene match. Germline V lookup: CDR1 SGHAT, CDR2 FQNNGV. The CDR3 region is CASSLGTGTSGINTQYF. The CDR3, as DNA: TGTGCCAGCAGCTTAGGAACCGGGACTAGCGGGATAAATACGCAGTATTTT.

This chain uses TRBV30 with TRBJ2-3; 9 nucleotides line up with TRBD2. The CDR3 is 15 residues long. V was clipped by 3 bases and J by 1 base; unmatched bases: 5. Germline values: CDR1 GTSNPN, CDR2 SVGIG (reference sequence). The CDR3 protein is CAWRLAGARTDTQYF. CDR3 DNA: TGTGCCTGGAGATTAGCGGGGGCCCGCACAGATACGCAGTATTTT.

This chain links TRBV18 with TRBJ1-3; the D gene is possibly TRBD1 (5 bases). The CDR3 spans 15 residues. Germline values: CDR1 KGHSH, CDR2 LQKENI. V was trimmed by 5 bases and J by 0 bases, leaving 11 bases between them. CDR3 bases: TGTGCCAGCTCAGAGGACACCTACTCTGGAAACACCATATATTTT. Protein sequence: CASSEDTYSGNTIYF.

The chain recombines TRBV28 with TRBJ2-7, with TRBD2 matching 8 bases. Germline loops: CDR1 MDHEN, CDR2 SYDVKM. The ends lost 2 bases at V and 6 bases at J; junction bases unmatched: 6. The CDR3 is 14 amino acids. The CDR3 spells CASSLTGGPSEQYF. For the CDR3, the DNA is TGTGCCAGCAGTTTAACGGGAGGGCCTTCCGAGCAGTACTTC.

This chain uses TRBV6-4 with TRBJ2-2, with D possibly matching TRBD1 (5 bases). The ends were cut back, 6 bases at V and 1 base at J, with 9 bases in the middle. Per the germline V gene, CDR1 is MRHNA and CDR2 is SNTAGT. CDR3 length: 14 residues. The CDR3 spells CASSTDRNTGELFF. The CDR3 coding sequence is TGTGCCAGCAGCACCGACAGGAACACCGGGGAGCTGTTTTTT.

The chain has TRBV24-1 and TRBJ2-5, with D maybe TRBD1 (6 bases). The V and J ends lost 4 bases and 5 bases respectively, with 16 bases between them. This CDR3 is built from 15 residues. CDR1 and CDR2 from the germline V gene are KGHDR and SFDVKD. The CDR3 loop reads CATSDPRGLAETQYF. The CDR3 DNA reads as TGTGCCACCAGTGACCCGAGGGGGTTGGCGGAGACCCAGTACTTC.

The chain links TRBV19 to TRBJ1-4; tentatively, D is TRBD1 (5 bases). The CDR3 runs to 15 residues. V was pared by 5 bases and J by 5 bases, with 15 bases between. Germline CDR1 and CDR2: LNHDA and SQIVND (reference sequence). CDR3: CASSLSRQMNEKLFF. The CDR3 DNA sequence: TGTGCCAGTAGTCTCTCCCGACAGATGAATGAAAAACTGTTTTTT.

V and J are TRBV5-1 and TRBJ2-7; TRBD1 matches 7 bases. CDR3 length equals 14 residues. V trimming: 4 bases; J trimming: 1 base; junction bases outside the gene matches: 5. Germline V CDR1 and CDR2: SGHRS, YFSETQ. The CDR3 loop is CASSLRTGSYEQYF. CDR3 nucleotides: TGCGCCAGCAGCCTTAGGACAGGATCCTACGAGCAGTACTTC.

CDR3 bases: TGTGCCAGCAGCCCCTGGGGGCGTTCTGACAGGGGTTTTATCTATGGCTACACCTTC. This gives the protein CASSPWGRSDRGFIYGYTF. The chain carries TRBV5-6 and TRBJ1-2, with 8 bases fitting TRBD1. The CDR3 length is 19 residues. The germline gives CDR1 SGHDT, CDR2 YYEEEE. With V trimmed by 4 bases and J by 4 bases, 21 bases remained unmatched.

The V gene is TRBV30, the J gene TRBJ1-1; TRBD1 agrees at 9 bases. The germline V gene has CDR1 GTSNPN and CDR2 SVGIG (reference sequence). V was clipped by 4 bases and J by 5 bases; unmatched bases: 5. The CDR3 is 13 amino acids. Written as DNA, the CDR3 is TGTGCCTGGAACAGGGGGCTTGGGACTGAAGCTTTCTTT. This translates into CAWNRGLGTEAFF.

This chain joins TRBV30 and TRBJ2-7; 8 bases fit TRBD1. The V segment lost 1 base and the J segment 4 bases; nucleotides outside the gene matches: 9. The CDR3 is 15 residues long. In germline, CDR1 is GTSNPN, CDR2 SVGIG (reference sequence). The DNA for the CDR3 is TGTGCCTGGAGTGGAAGGGCAGGGGGCGGGTACGAGCAGTACTTC. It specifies CAWSGRAGGGYEQYF.

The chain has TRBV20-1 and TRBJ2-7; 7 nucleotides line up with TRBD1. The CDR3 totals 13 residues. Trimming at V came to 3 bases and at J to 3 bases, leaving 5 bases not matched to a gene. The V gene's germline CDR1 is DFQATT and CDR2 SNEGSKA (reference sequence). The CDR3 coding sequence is TGCAGTGCTAGTCTGGGACAGCTCTACGAGCAGTACTTC. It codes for CSASLGQLYEQYF.

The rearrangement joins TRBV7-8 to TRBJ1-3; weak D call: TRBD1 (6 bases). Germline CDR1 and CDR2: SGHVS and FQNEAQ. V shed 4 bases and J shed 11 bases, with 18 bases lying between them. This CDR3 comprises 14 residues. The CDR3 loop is CASSSPQGSGAIYF. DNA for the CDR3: TGTGCCAGCAGCTCCCCCCAGGGGAGCGGGGCCATATATTTT.

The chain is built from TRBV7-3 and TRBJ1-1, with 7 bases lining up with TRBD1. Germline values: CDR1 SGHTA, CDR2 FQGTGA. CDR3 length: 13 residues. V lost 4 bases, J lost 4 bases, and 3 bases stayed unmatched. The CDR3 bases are TGTGCCAGCAGCTCACAGGGGAGCACTGAAGCTTTCTTT. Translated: CASSSQGSTEAFF.

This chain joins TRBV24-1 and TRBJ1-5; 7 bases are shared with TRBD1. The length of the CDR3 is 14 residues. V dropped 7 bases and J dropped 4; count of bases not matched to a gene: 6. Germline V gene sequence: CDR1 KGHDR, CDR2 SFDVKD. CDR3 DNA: TGTGCCACCAGCCCCGGGACAGCGAATCAGCCCCAGCATTTT. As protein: CATSPGTANQPQHF.

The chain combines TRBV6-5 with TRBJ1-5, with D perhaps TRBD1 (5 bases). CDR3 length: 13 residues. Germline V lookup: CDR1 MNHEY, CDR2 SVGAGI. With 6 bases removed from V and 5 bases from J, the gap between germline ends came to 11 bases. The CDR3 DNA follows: TGTGCCAGCAGACTGTGGGGGGATCAGCCCCAGCATTTT. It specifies CASRLWGDQPQHF.

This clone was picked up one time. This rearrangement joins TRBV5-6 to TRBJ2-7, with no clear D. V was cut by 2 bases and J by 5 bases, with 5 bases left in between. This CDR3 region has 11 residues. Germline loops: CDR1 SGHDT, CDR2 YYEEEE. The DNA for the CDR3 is TGTGCCAGCAGCTTTAACAACGAGCAGTACTTC. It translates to CASSFNNEQYF. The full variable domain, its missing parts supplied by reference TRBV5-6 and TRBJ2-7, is DAGVTQSPTHLIKTRGQQVTLRCSPKSGHDTVSWYQQALGQGPQFIFQYYEEEERQRGNFPDRFSGHQFPNYSSELNVNALLLGDSALYLCASSFNNEQYFGPGTRLTVT.